The 21 T cell receptor beta chains below were found in one sample sequenced in a study of T cell responses to AZD1222 COVID-19 vaccine. Assay: immunoSEQ multiplex PCR; the TCRdb copy retains only in-frame clones and omits some. The data contain about 190,000 clones, around 86% of them seen just once; the ten biggest clones take up under 3.5%. Material: peripheral blood, obtained on day 0 of MenACWY control vaccination. The receptors originated from an adult in good health.

The V gene is TRBV7-3, the J gene TRBJ2-7; D tentatively fits TRBD1 or TRBD2 (5 bases each). V lost 1 base to trimming and J lost 0 bases, with 10 bases between them. This CDR3 has 15 residues. In germline, CDR1 is SGHTA, CDR2 FQGTGA. This CDR3 reads CASSLMGEVSYEQYF. Written as DNA, the CDR3 is TGTGCCAGCAGCTTAATGGGGGAAGTCTCCTACGAGCAGTACTTC.

The V call is TRBV18, the J call TRBJ2-7; D uncertain. The germline gives CDR1 KGHSH, CDR2 LQKENI. The CDR3 loop spans 15 amino acids. Trimming shortened V by 3 bases and J by 2 bases, and 14 bases separated the two germline ends. Written as DNA, the CDR3 is TGTGCCAGCTCACCTCCCGGCATAAACACCTACGAGCAGTACTTC. It encodes CASSPPGINTYEQYF.

The rearrangement links TRBV19 to TRBJ1-2; maybe TRBD1 (6 bases). Germline V gene data show CDR1 as LNHDA and CDR2 as SQIVND (reference sequence). This CDR3 contains 15 residues. V lost 3 bases to trimming and J lost 5 bases, with 16 bases between them. CDR3 residues: CASSIPDRRTYGYTF. CDR3 DNA sequence: TGTGCCAGTAGTATCCCCGACAGGCGGACATATGGCTACACCTTC.

The chain is built from TRBV18 and TRBJ2-4, with D perhaps matching TRBD2 (5 bases). The CDR3 is made up of 12 amino acids. Germline CDR1 reads KGHSH; CDR2 reads LQKENI. V lost 2 bases and J lost 15, with 14 bases in between. DNA of the CDR3: TGTGCCAGCTCACCATTCGAGGGTCGCTGGTACTTC. Translating gives CASSPFEGRWYF. The full variable domain, with the rest looked up from reference TRBV18 and TRBJ2-4, is NAGVMQNPRHLVRRRGQEARLRCSPMKGHSHVYWYRQLPEEGLKFMVYLQKENIIDESGMPKERFSAEFPKEGPSILRIQQVVRGDSAAYFCASSPFEGRWYFGAGTRLSVL.

The chain uses TRBV5-1 and TRBJ2-3; D possibly uses TRBD1 or TRBD2 (5 bases each). V gave up 1 base and J gave up 2 bases, with 8 bases separating them. The CDR3 loop spans 14 amino acids. CDR1 and CDR2 from the germline V gene are SGHRS and YFSETQ. Here the CDR3 DNA reads TGCGCCAGCAGCTTGACAGGACTCACAGATACGCAGTATTTT. It translates to CASSLTGLTDTQYF.

CDR3 nucleotides: TGCAGTGCTAGTTCTGGGACTATCGGTTACGAGCAGTACTTC. It is translated as CSASSGTIGYEQYF. V usage is TRBV20-1 and J usage is TRBJ2-7; 7 bases line up with TRBD2. Germline-derived CDR1 and CDR2 are DFQATT and SNEGSKA (reference sequence). V shed 3 bases and J 4 bases; nucleotides not matched to a gene: 9. The CDR3 loop spans 14 amino acids.

The chain uses TRBV2 and TRBJ2-7; possibly TRBD1 for D (5 bases). CDR3 size: 14 residues. From germline, CDR1 is SNHLY and CDR2 FYNNEI. V was trimmed by 3 bases and J by 2 bases, leaving 11 bases between them. CDR3 DNA sequence: TGTGCCAGCAGTGATAGGGGTTGGGCCTACGAGCAGTACTTC. Residues: CASSDRGWAYEQYF.

V is TRBV5-1 and J is TRBJ2-7, with 7 bases fitting TRBD1. Germline loops: CDR1 SGHRS, CDR2 YFSETQ. The CDR3 contains 18 residues. V lost 3 bases to trimming and J lost 3 bases; unmatched junction nucleotides: 18. CDR3 region: CASSSILGTGTEGYEQYF. CDR3 DNA sequence: TGCGCCAGCAGCTCGATCTTGGGAACCGGGACAGAAGGCTACGAGCAGTACTTC.

The chain recombines TRBV7-9 with TRBJ1-1; D perhaps matches TRBD1 (5 bases). This CDR3 is 16 amino acids long. CDR1 is SEHNR and CDR2 is FQNEAQ in the germline V gene (reference sequence). Trimming shortened V by 5 bases and J by 5 bases, and 21 bases separated the two germline ends. CDR3 DNA: TGTGCCAGCAGCCCTCGAGGGGAGGGCGGGGGGACTGAAGCTTTCTTT. This encodes CASSPRGEGGGTEAFF.

This clone has just one count. The chain uses TRBV24-1 and TRBJ2-3; D might be TRBD2 (6 bases). V was shortened by 5 bases and J by 10 bases, with 9 bases between the two germline ends. Germline V gene data show CDR1 as KGHDR and CDR2 as SFDVKD. CDR3 length equals 11 residues. The CDR3 protein is CATSAGDSQYF. CDR3 DNA sequence: TGTGCCACCAGTGCCGGGGACTCGCAGTATTTT.

The V call is TRBV30, the J call TRBJ2-2, with 10 positions matching TRBD1. CDR1 and CDR2 (germline): GTSNPN, SVGIG (reference sequence). The CDR3 has 14 amino acids. V shed 3 bases, J shed 7 bases, and the junction held 5 bases outside the gene matches. As DNA, the CDR3 is TGTGCCTGGAGGACAGGGGGCTCTGGCGGGGAGCTGTTTTTT. Translated: CAWRTGGSGGELFF.

V is TRBV10-3 and J is TRBJ2-1; no definite D call. Per the germline V gene, CDR1 is ENHRY and CDR2 is SYGVKD. This CDR3 contains 14 residues. V was pared by 6 bases and J by 1 base, with 10 bases between. For the CDR3, the DNA is TGTGCCATCAGCTACGGGTTATCCTACAATGAGCAGTTCTTC. It codes for CAISYGLSYNEQFF.

This sequence joins TRBV7-2 and TRBJ2-7; weak D call: TRBD1 (6 bases). Trimming shortened V by 2 bases and J by 3 bases, and 14 bases separated the two germline ends. Germline V gives CDR1 SGHTA, CDR2 FQGNSA. The CDR3 runs to 15 residues. The CDR3 sequence is CASSLSQGRGYEQYF. The CDR3 DNA follows: TGTGCCAGCAGCTTATCACAGGGTAGGGGCTACGAGCAGTACTTC.

This clone was seen a handful of times. The genes are TRBV7-2 and TRBJ2-2; 9 bases are a match to TRBD2. The CDR3 runs 16 residues. Germline V CDR1 and CDR2: SGHTA, FQGNSA. The trim removed 5 bases at V and 5 bases at J, leaving 9 bases unmatched. The CDR3 is CASSPELAGWTGELFF. The CDR3, as DNA: TGTGCCAGCAGCCCGGAGCTAGCGGGATGGACCGGGGAGCTGTTTTTT.

The CDR3: CASSPPMHYTEAFF. In nucleotides, the CDR3 is TGTGCCAGCAGTCCCCCCATGCACTACACTGAAGCTTTCTTT. This chain links TRBV6-5 with TRBJ1-1, with D hard to call. This CDR3 spans 14 amino acids. CDR1 MNHEY and CDR2 SVGAGI come from the germline V gene. V dropped 5 bases and J dropped 3 bases, with 13 bases sitting between them.

This clone has only a few counts. V is TRBV19 and J is TRBJ2-3; D is possibly TRBD2 (5 bases). Trimming took off 5 bases at V and 5 bases at J, with 14 bases between the two ends. CDR1 is LNHDA and CDR2 is SQIVND in the germline V gene (reference sequence). This CDR3 comprises 14 residues. The CDR3 nucleotides are TGTGCCAGTAGTTCCCGGGGAGAGGGAGATACGCAGTATTTT. Translation: CASSSRGEGDTQYF. The variable domain in full, with the rest retrieved from reference TRBV19 and TRBJ2-3, is DGGITQSPKYLFRKEGQNVTLSCEQNLNHDAMYWYRQDPGQGLRLIYYSQIVNDFQKGDIAEGYSVSREKKESFPLTVTSAQKNPTAFYLCASSSRGEGDTQYFGPGTRLTVL.

The rearrangement joins TRBV5-8 to TRBJ2-5, with a tentative D call TRBD1 (6 bases). The CDR3 length is 16 residues. Looked up from germline, CDR1 is SGHTS and CDR2 is YDEGEE. The ends were cut back, 0 bases at V and 1 base at J, with 13 bases in the middle. CDR3 region: CASSLEWGPTQETQYF. The CDR3 bases are TGTGCCAGCAGCTTGGAATGGGGGCCTACCCAAGAGACCCAGTACTTC. Together with reference TRBV5-8 and TRBJ2-5, the CDR3 gives the full variable domain: EAGVTQSPTHLIKTRGQQATLRCSPISGHTSVYWYQQALGLGLQFLLWYDEGEERNRGNFPPRFSGRQFPNYSSELNVNALELEDSALYLCASSLEWGPTQETQYFGPGTRLLVL.

This chain connects TRBV6-5 to TRBJ2-7; no clear D gene. V was clipped by 0 bases and J by 6 bases, with 6 bases between them. CDR1 and CDR2 from the germline V gene are MNHEY and SVGAGI. The CDR3 is 12 amino acids. This chain's CDR3 is CASSYSGREQYF. The CDR3 nucleotides read TGTGCCAGCAGTTACTCCGGACGCGAGCAGTACTTC.

The chain combines TRBV3-1 (or the pseudogene TRBV3-2) with TRBJ2-5; D is perhaps TRBD2 (5 bases). CDR3 length: 16 residues. Trimming took 2 bases from V and 5 from J, leaving 18 bases between them. Per germline, CDR1 LGHDT and CDR2 YNNKEL (reference sequence). The CDR3 nucleotides read TGTGCCAGCAGCCAAAACCCTTCTAGCCAGCTGGAGACCCAGTACTTC. It specifies CASSQNPSSQLETQYF.

The V and J genes are TRBV7-8 and TRBJ2-3; D uncertain. Germline V CDR1 and CDR2: SGHVS, FQNEAQ. V shed 5 bases and J shed 5 bases, with 11 bases lying between them. This CDR3 has 13 amino acids. DNA of the CDR3: TGTGCCAGCAGCGGTAACGTTCTAGATACGCAGTATTTT. It codes for CASSGNVLDTQYF.

This chain joins TRBV29-1 and TRBJ2-7; maybe TRBD2 (6 bases). CDR3 size: 14 residues. Germline CDR1 is SQVTM and CDR2 is ANQGSEA. The V end was cut by 7 bases, the J end by 2 bases, with 18 bases between. The CDR3: CSASRPGGTYEQYF. In DNA form, the CDR3 reads TGCAGCGCATCACGTCCGGGCGGGACCTACGAGCAGTACTTC.